The TCR beta chain described here comes from a study of blood T cells in healthy people across ages. Germline V gene sequence: CDR1 DFQATT, CDR2 SNEGSKA (reference sequence). V was shortened by 5 bases and J by 3 bases, with 10 bases between the two germline ends. This CDR3 comprises 13 residues. For the second PCR, which ran for roughly 7 to 11 cycles, a sample-barcoded 5' primer and a J-beta primer mix were used. TCRdb called the 5' RACE reads again in MiXCR, with one record for every CDR3 protein. The sample lists roughly 1.7 million distinct CDR3 sequences, about 35% seen once, with over 9% in the top ten.

The origin of this receptor is a woman in her thirties in good health. This sequence joins TRBV20-1 and TRBJ1-4; D perhaps matches TRBD1 (6 bases). Sequencing was carried out using blood. CDR3 protein: CSAEDRSNEKLFF. CDR3 coding DNA: TGCAGTGCTGAGGACAGATCTAATGAAAAACTGTTTTTT.